Here is one T cell receptor beta chain with its context. Its target is unknown. Germline V gene lookup returns CDR1 SGHVS and CDR2 FQNEAQ. V was pared by 4 bases and J by 2 bases, with 12 bases between. This CDR3 has 15 amino acids. This specimen belongs to a study of shared clonotypes between healthy human individuals. About the research overall: Used for every donor were three CD4 naive, three CD4 memory, two CD8 naive and one CD8 memory plate. Overall study results and limits: It was the non-shared clonotypes that had lower generation probabilities than clonotypes shared by all four donors.

Libraries were prepared by immunoSEQ multiplex PCR; TCRdb keeps only in-frame clonotypes and omits some of them. The sample contains 1.6 million or so clones, just under 99% of which appear only once. The specimen sequenced was naive CD4+ T cells sorted from blood. The subset denotes: CD45RA+ positively selected. The chain combines TRBV7-8 with TRBJ1-5, with D maybe TRBD1 (5 bases). The receptor was derived from a young man in good health. CDR3 amino acids: CASSYVGVGNQPQHF. Here the CDR3 DNA reads TGTGCCAGCAGCTATGTAGGGGTGGGCAATCAGCCCCAGCATTTT.